This T cell receptor (beta chain) was documented in a study of human T cells and chemical hapten exposure. Study background: Small differences in pooled library volume mainly drove the variation in TCR yields per sample. Study results and caveats: DPC sensitization did not alter TCRs above 1 in 1000 frequency. Correlating positively with patch test score were the PT1 expanded TCR counts.

TCRdb ran MiXCR on the RACE reads and lists one entry per CDR3 protein. Of about 120,000 distinct CDR3 sequences in the sample, about 12% were seen once. This clonotype occurred a few times. Its antigen is not identified. The time point here: patch test 1, 2 weeks after DPC sensitization. Documented treatment: therapeutic diphenylcyclopropenone sensitization with weekly scalp DPC. The donor pool consisted of alopecia patients aged 18 to 70 years, considered suitable for DPC. The ends were cut back, 4 bases at V and 14 bases at J, with 14 bases in the middle. CDR1 LGHNA and CDR2 YNFKEQ come from the germline V gene. The CDR3 extends over 12 amino acids.

This rearrangement joins TRBV4-2 to TRBJ2-2, with a possible D match to TRBD1 (6 bases). The specimen was whole blood, collected in connection with sensitization to the hapten diphenylcyclopropenone (DPC). This sequence originates from a woman aged 45-59 years with alopecia areata. Some clones in this sample may be carry-over from other donors' samples. The CDR3 DNA reads TGTGCCAGCAGCCCGCTAGGGGGAGAACTGTTTTTT. Encoded protein: CASSPLGGELFF.